The next 31 T cell receptor beta chains were all read from a single sample in a study of T cell changes during pregnancy in multiple sclerosis. Libraries were prepared by immunoSEQ multiplex PCR; TCRdb keeps only in-frame clonotypes and omits some of them. Of tens of thousands of clones listed, around 96% are singletons. The material sequenced was CD8+ T cells from peripheral blood mononuclear cells, taken after pregnancy. The receptors here all came from a female donor with multiple sclerosis, enrolled in a pregnancy study.

The V gene is TRBV28, the J gene TRBJ1-4; no clear D. CDR1 MDHEN and CDR2 SYDVKM come from the germline V gene. The CDR3 is 14 amino acids. The V and J ends lost 3 bases and 7 bases respectively, with 12 bases between them. CDR3 loop: CASSFRGRAEKLFF. The CDR3 nucleotides are TGTGCCAGCAGTTTTAGAGGGAGGGCTGAAAAACTGTTTTTT. The entire variable domain, with the rest obtained from reference TRBV28 and TRBJ1-4, is as follows: DVKVTQSSRYLVKRTGEKVFLECVQDMDHENMFWYRQDPGLGLRLIYFSYDVKMKEKGDIPEGYSVSREKKERFSLILESASTNQTSMYLCASSFRGRAEKLFFGSGTQLSVL.

The J gene is TRBJ2-2, the V gene TRBV10-3, with 10 bases aligning to TRBD2. V shed 7 bases, J shed 5 bases, and the junction held 7 bases outside the gene matches. There are 15 residues in the CDR3. CDR1 and CDR2 (germline): ENHRY, SYGVKD. The CDR3 sequence: CAINGGTSVTGELFF. The CDR3 DNA follows: TGTGCCATCAATGGGGGGACTAGCGTGACCGGGGAGCTGTTTTTT.

The chain is built from TRBV5-4 and TRBJ2-1; the match to TRBD2 covers 14 bases. With 4 bases clipped from V and 12 bases from J, the junction kept 9 bases outside the gene matches. This CDR3 has 15 amino acids. CDR1 SGHNT and CDR2 YYREEE come from the germline V gene (reference sequence). As DNA, the CDR3 is TGTGCCAGCAGCCAATCGGGACTAGCGGGAGTGTGGCAGTTCTTC. This gives the protein CASSQSGLAGVWQFF. The complete variable domain, with remaining parts taken from reference TRBV5-4 and TRBJ2-1, reads ETGVTQSPTHLIKTRGQQVTLRCSSQSGHNTVSWYQQALGQGPQFIFQYYREEENGRGNFPPRFSGLQFPNYSSELNVNALELDDSALYLCASSQSGLAGVWQFFGPGTRLTVL.

The chain has TRBV5-1 and TRBJ2-2; TRBD1 matches 9 bases. Germline loops: CDR1 SGHRS, CDR2 YFSETQ. The CDR3 sequence is 15 residues long. V shed 4 bases and J 2 bases; nucleotides not matched to a gene: 3. The CDR3 coding sequence is TGCGCCAGCAGCACGGGACAGGGAAACACCGGGGAGCTGTTTTTT. Protein: CASSTGQGNTGELFF.

V and J are TRBV2 and TRBJ1-5; the match to TRBD1 covers 8 bases. CDR3 size: 16 residues. The trim removed 1 base at V and 8 bases at J, leaving 10 bases unmatched. Germline V gene data show CDR1 as SNHLY and CDR2 as FYNNEI. CDR3 in amino acids: CASSEEDRVGGEPQHF. CDR3 nucleotides: TGTGCCAGCAGTGAAGAGGACAGGGTGGGGGGGGAGCCCCAGCATTTT.

This clone was recorded only once. V and J are TRBV13 and TRBJ2-7, with D possibly being TRBD1 (7 bases). There are 15 residues in the CDR3. The V end lost 3 bases, the J end lost 0 bases, and 12 bases lay between the germline ends. Germline assignment: CDR1 PRHDT and CDR2 FYEKMQ (reference sequence). The chain's CDR3 is CASSFQGGSSYEQYF. As DNA, the CDR3 is TGTGCCAGCAGCTTTCAGGGGGGTAGCTCCTACGAGCAGTACTTC.

The CDR3 DNA is TGTGCCAGCAGCCAGGTTGGTGGCGCGTATGAAAAACTGTTTTTT. Its protein product is CASSQVGGAYEKLFF. The rearrangement links TRBV5-8 to TRBJ1-4; D is uncertain. The CDR3 spans 15 residues. V lost 4 bases and J lost 6, with 16 bases in between. From germline, CDR1 is SGHTS and CDR2 YDEGEE.

This clone was seen just once. In DNA form, the CDR3 reads TGCGCCAGCAGCACGGGACAGGGCACAGATACGCAGTATTTT. It codes for CASSTGQGTDTQYF. V is TRBV5-1 and J is TRBJ2-3; 8 nucleotides agree with TRBD1. From germline, CDR1 is SGHRS and CDR2 YFSETQ. The CDR3 runs to 14 residues. V dropped 4 bases and J dropped 1; count of bases not matched to a gene: 2.

The chain joins TRBV6-6 to TRBJ2-7; a possible D gene is TRBD2 (6 bases). CDR3 length: 15 residues. V lost 0 bases to trimming and J lost 5 bases, with 14 bases between them. Germline V gives CDR1 MNHNY, CDR2 SVGAGI (reference sequence). The CDR3 region has the DNA TGTGCCAGCAGTTACTCGGGACTGACCCCTAACGAGCAGTACTTC. This codes for CASSYSGLTPNEQYF.

This chain uses TRBV6-5 with TRBJ2-7, with D hard to call. This CDR3 region has 12 residues. The germline V and J ends were trimmed by 6 bases and 2 bases, with 8 bases remaining between them. CDR1 and CDR2 (germline): MNHEY, SVGAGI. The CDR3 here is CASRTGTYEQYF. The DNA of the CDR3 is TGTGCCAGCAGGACGGGTACCTACGAGCAGTACTTC.

The J gene is TRBJ2-6, the V gene TRBV5-1; no definite D call. This CDR3 region has 13 residues. Looked up from germline, CDR1 is SGHRS and CDR2 is YFSETQ. V lost 3 bases and J 6 bases, leaving 7 bases between the germline ends. Written as DNA, the CDR3 is TGCGCCAGCAGCTCACTTATGGCCAACGTCCTGACTTTC. This translates into CASSSLMANVLTF.

The chain has TRBV6-6 and TRBJ2-1, with D uncertain. The V gene's germline CDR1 is MNHNY and CDR2 SVGAGI (reference sequence). V was shortened by 4 bases and J by 7 bases, with 14 bases between the two germline ends. The CDR3 is 14 residues long. CDR3: CASSLTAPGNEQFF. CDR3 DNA: TGTGCCAGCAGTTTAACCGCCCCCGGTAATGAGCAGTTCTTC.

This chain links TRBV7-3 with TRBJ1-2; 7 nucleotides match TRBD1. Germline V gives CDR1 SGHTA, CDR2 FQGTGA. Trimming cost V 0 bases and J 7 bases; bases outside gene matches: 5. CDR3 length: 14 amino acids. CDR3 loop: CASSLTGGDAGYTF. CDR3 DNA sequence: TGTGCCAGCAGCTTAACAGGGGGCGATGCTGGCTACACCTTC.

The table lists this clone with a count of one. The chain joins TRBV6-1 to TRBJ2-7; no firm D call. Germline V gene lookup returns CDR1 MNHNS and CDR2 SASEGT. The germline V and J ends were trimmed by 6 bases and 5 bases, with 20 bases remaining between them. The CDR3 sequence is 15 residues long. CDR3 sequence reads: CASSPRPISGDEQYF. In DNA form, the CDR3 reads TGTGCCAGCAGCCCACGTCCCATTTCCGGAGACGAGCAGTACTTC.

In DNA form, the CDR3 reads TGTGCCAGCAGGATGACAGGTCTGAACACTGAAGCTTTCTTT. Translating gives CASRMTGLNTEAFF. The chain uses TRBV27 and TRBJ1-1, with D tentatively TRBD1 (6 bases). Per germline, CDR1 MNHEY and CDR2 SMNVEV (reference sequence). The CDR3 has 14 amino acids. Trimming stripped 6 bases from V and 0 bases from J, with 11 bases between.

The rearrangement uses TRBV21-1 and TRBJ1-1; TRBD1, the table's D call, was not compared with the DNA. TRBV21-1 is designated a pseudogene. The CDR3 sequence is 11 residues long. CDR3 sequence reads: CASLETAEAFF. CDR3 DNA: TGTGCCAGTCTTGAAACAGCTGAAGCTTTCTTT.

The rearrangement links TRBV7-9 to TRBJ2-3, with 7 bases aligning to TRBD2. There are 16 residues in the CDR3. Germline-derived CDR1 and CDR2 are SEHNR and FQNEAQ (reference sequence). Unmatched junction bases numbered 11, after V lost 4 bases and J lost 4 bases. The CDR3 nucleotides read TGTGCCAGCAGCTCTCTTTGGGCGGGGGAGCCAGATACGCAGTATTTT. Encoded protein: CASSSLWAGEPDTQYF.

The CDR3 is CATSRGHEQFF. The CDR3 DNA reads TGTGCCACCAGCAGAGGGCATGAGCAGTTCTTC. The chain has TRBV15 and TRBJ2-1, with D unclear. The germline V gene encodes CDR1 LNHNV and CDR2 YYDKDF (reference sequence). The CDR3 is made up of 11 amino acids. Between the trimmed V and J ends, which lost 1 base and 8 bases, there was a span of 3 bases.

Of note for this clone: One end of the junction varies from germline; a read error may be responsible. This chain joins TRBV7-3 and TRBJ2-3; TRBD1 is a possible D gene (6 bases). The CDR3 runs 15 residues. The germline CDR1 and CDR2 sequences are SGHTA and FQGTGA. The CDR3 loop is CASSLTGSVTDTQYF. CDR3 nucleotides: TGTGCCAGCAGCCTAACAGGGAGCGTCACAGATACGCAGTATTTT. Full variable domain (rest looked up from reference TRBV7-3 and TRBJ2-3): GAGVSQTPSNKVTEKGKYVELRCDPISGHTALYWYRQSLGQGPEFLIYFQGTGAADDSGLPNDRFFAVRPEGSVSTLKIQRTERGDSAVYLCASSLTGSVTDTQYFGPGTRLTVL.

The V and J genes are TRBV7-6 and TRBJ2-5; TRBD2 agrees at 7 bases. Germline V gene lookup returns CDR1 SGHVS and CDR2 FNYEAQ. After removal of 2 bases from V and 2 bases from J, the junction contained 8 bases not matched to a gene. The CDR3 extends over 16 amino acids. The CDR3 sequence is CASSLWTGGGQETQYF. Here the CDR3 DNA reads TGTGCCAGCAGCTTATGGACCGGGGGAGGGCAAGAGACCCAGTACTTC. The full variable domain, in which reference TRBV7-6 and TRBJ2-5 provide the parts outside the CDR3, is GAGVSQSPRYKVTKRGQDVALRCDPISGHVSLYWYRQALGQGPEFLTYFNYEAQQDKSGLPNDRFSAERPEGSISTLTIQRTEQRDSAMYRCASSLWTGGGQETQYFGPGTRLLVL.

The chain couples TRBV5-1 to TRBJ2-1; TRBD2 aligns across 14 bases. The CDR3 runs to 17 residues. J gave up 4 bases and V 4 bases, and 7 bases lay outside the gene matches. Germline-derived CDR1 and CDR2 are SGHRS and YFSETQ. CDR3 sequence: CASSGGLAGGSYNEQFF. CDR3 bases: TGCGCCAGCAGCGGTGGACTAGCGGGAGGATCGTACAATGAGCAGTTCTTC.

The rearrangement joins TRBV25-1 to TRBJ2-7; TRBD1 matches at 7 bases. The CDR3 contains 14 residues. J was trimmed by 2 bases and V by 5 bases; bases with no gene match: 6. Germline V gene data show CDR1 as MGHDK and CDR2 as SYGVNS. The CDR3 bases are TGTGCCAGCAGTACCGGGACAGTTACCTACGAGCAGTACTTC. It specifies CASSTGTVTYEQYF.

The chain employs TRBV28 and TRBJ1-2, with D possibly TRBD1 on 5 matching bases. Germline CDR1 and CDR2: MDHEN and SYDVKM. V lost 3 bases, J lost 3 bases, and 32 bases lay in between. This CDR3 has 21 residues. This chain's CDR3 is CASSFPQGRGFGILEDYGYTF. In DNA, the CDR3 is TGTGCCAGCAGTTTCCCCCAGGGTAGGGGTTTCGGAATTTTAGAGGACTATGGCTACACCTTC.

This chain joins TRBV27 and TRBJ2-7; D remains ambiguous. The V gene lost 2 bases and the J gene lost 6 bases, with 8 bases spanning the gap. Germline-derived CDR1 and CDR2 are MNHEY and SMNVEV (reference sequence). CDR3 length: 12 residues. The CDR3 reads CASSLRSGEQYF. In DNA form, the CDR3 reads TGTGCCAGCAGTTTAAGGAGTGGCGAGCAGTACTTC.

Here the CDR3 DNA reads TGTGCCAGTAGTCTCCGAGGGACCAAAAACATTCAGTACTTC. It encodes CASSLRGTKNIQYF. J is TRBJ2-4 and V is TRBV19; TRBD2 is a possible D gene (5 bases). V lost 5 bases and J 2 bases, leaving 10 bases between the germline ends. The CDR3 contains 14 residues. The germline V gene has CDR1 LNHDA and CDR2 SQIVND (reference sequence).

This clone was detected only once. CDR3 in DNA: TGTGCCAGCAGTGAAGGGACAGGGGGCGACGGCTACACCTTC. It yields the protein CASSEGTGGDGYTF. The chain joins TRBV2 to TRBJ1-2, with 11 bases that match TRBD1. This CDR3 is 14 amino acids long. Trimming took 1 base from V and 8 from J; bases not matched to a gene: 3. Germline CDR1 SNHLY, CDR2 FYNNEI.

In this sample, this clone turned up once. The chain uses TRBV2 and TRBJ2-5; 7 nucleotides line up with TRBD1. The CDR3 has 13 amino acids. Germline V gives CDR1 SNHLY, CDR2 FYNNEI. Unmatched junction bases numbered 2, after V lost 4 bases and J lost 3 bases. The CDR3 here is CASSGDSEETQYF. The CDR3 nucleotides are TGTGCCAGCAGTGGGGACAGCGAAGAGACCCAGTACTTC.

This chain joins TRBV10-2 and TRBJ2-2; D is undetermined. CDR3 size: 11 residues. Per germline, CDR1 WSHSY and CDR2 SAAADI. The ends were cut back, 9 bases at V and 2 bases at J, with 4 bases in the middle. CDR3 DNA sequence: TGCGCCAGTACAAACACCGGGGAGCTGTTTTTT. It specifies CASTNTGELFF.

This clone came up once. This chain links TRBV28 with TRBJ2-1, with D possibly being TRBD2 (6 bases). CDR3 length: 19 residues. The V end lost 3 bases, the J end lost 1 base, and 22 bases lay between the germline ends. The V gene's germline CDR1 is MDHEN and CDR2 SYDVKM. CDR3 nucleotide sequence: TGTGCCAGCAGTTTTATTCCCGGGAGCGGACTCTTTTCCTACAATGAGCAGTTCTTC. It encodes CASSFIPGSGLFSYNEQFF.

V is TRBV7-6 and J is TRBJ1-1, with D unresolved. Between the trimmed V and J ends, which lost 5 bases and 2 bases, there was a span of 9 bases. Germline V gene sequence: CDR1 SGHVS, CDR2 FNYEAQ. The CDR3 totals 13 residues. Here the CDR3 DNA reads TGTGCCAGCAGCCCCCCGGGAAACACTGAAGCTTTCTTT. Translation gives CASSPPGNTEAFF.

V gene TRBV2 combines with J gene TRBJ2-3; D is unresolved. Germline V gives CDR1 SNHLY, CDR2 FYNNEI. V lost 5 bases, J lost 0 bases, and 12 bases lay in between. This CDR3 region has 15 residues. CDR3 DNA: TGTGCCAGCAGTCCCATAGCCCCTAGCACAGATACGCAGTATTTT. This codes for CASSPIAPSTDTQYF.